The following is a T cell receptor beta chain sequence with its context. This entry belongs to a study of shared clonotypes between healthy human individuals. Germline values: CDR1 MDHEN, CDR2 SYDVKM. The CDR3 has 12 amino acids. Deletions cut 9 bases from V and 10 bases from J, with 16 bases between. Using immunoSEQ multiplex PCR, the repertoire was profiled, and TCRdb retains in-frame clones only, with some absent. The sample has 2 million to 2.5 million clones, over 85% seen once; the top ten hold about 0.39%. Source material: naive CD4+ T cells from PBMCs. Described subset: CD45RA+ positively selected. The chain recombines TRBV28 with TRBJ2-1; D is perhaps TRBD2 (6 bases). This receptor was obtained from a man aged 18 to 29 in good health. Some clones in this sample may be carry-over from other donors' samples. In nucleotides, the CDR3 is TGTGCCAGTTCGCTATTAGCGGAGGAGCAGTTCTTC. It encodes CASSLLAEEQFF.